This T cell receptor beta chain was observed in a study of blood T cell repertoires in COVID-19. Profiling relied on immunoSEQ multiplex PCR, and the TCRdb table lists in-frame clones only, not all of them. The sample holds some 240,000 clones, around 84% seen once. Germline CDR1 is SGHTA and CDR2 is FQGNSA. The CDR3 is 13 amino acids. The ends were cut back, 1 base at V and 10 bases at J, with 13 bases in the middle. The TCR was taken from a man aged 30 to 39 with acute COVID-19. Sequencing used PBMCs or T cells enriched from blood (not recorded which). V is TRBV7-2 and J is TRBJ2-5, with D perhaps matching TRBD1 (5 bases). The CDR3, as DNA: TGTGCCAGCAGCTTAGGACAGTCCGACAGCCAGTACTTC. Protein sequence: CASSLGQSDSQYF.